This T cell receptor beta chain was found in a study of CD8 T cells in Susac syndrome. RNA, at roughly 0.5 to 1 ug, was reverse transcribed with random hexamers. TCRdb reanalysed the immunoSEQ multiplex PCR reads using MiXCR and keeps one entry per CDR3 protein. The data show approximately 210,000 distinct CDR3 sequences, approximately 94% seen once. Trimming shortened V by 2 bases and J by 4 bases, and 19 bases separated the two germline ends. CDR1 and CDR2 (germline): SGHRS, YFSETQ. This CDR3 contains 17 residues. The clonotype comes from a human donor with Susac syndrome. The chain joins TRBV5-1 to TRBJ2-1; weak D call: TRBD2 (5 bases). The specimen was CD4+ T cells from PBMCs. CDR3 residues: CASSFSRAVGSYNEQFF. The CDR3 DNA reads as TGCGCCAGCAGCTTCTCGCGGGCCGTGGGGTCATACAATGAGCAGTTCTTC.